The rows below give T cell receptor beta chains drawn from one sample of a study of regulatory T cells in long-lasting Graves disease. TCRdb re-called the multiplex PCR reads through MiXCR, storing one row per CDR3 protein. The repertoire holds 350,000 to 450,000 distinct CDR3 sequences, with 20% as singletons. This sample comprised peripheral blood mononuclear cells (PBMCs), obtained when the disease was refractory, from a patient treated with antithyroid drugs. The receptors were sampled from a female donor with Graves disease. Both conserved end residues are part of each CDR3. A D gene is named only where the DNA matches it firmly. Expanded clones get a size class; other rows say once, few or many, or leave the size out.

clone_size	v_call	j_call	d_call	cdr3_aa	cdr3_nt
once	TRBV2	TRBJ2-7	NA	CASETATYGQYF	TGCGCCAGCGAAACAGCAACCTACGGGCAGTACTTC
many	TRBV11-2	TRBJ2-7	TRBD2	CASSLGPGGPHEQYF	TGTGCCAGCAGCTTAGGACCGGGAGGGCCACACGAGCAGTACTTC
NA	TRBV11-2	TRBJ2-7	TRBD2	CAGSFPFSKGKTSGSSYEQYF	TGTGCCGGCAGCTTCCCTTTTTCTAAAGGCAAGACTAGCGGGTCATCCTACGAGCAGTACTTC
many	TRBV11-3	TRBJ2-3	TRBD2	CASSLGKRGGTDTQYF	TGTGCCAGCAGCTTAGGGAAGCGGGGTGGCACAGATACGCAGTATTTT
few	TRBV12-3/TRBV12-4	TRBJ2-1	NA	CASSLFQRVSYNEQFF	TGTGCCAGCAGTTTGTTCCAGCGGGTTTCCTACAATGAGCAGTTCTTC
few	TRBV6-5	TRBJ1-3	NA	CASSYNTGAAGNTIYF	TGTGCCAGCAGTTACAATACTGGGGCGGCTGGAAACACCATATATTTT
many	TRBV12-3/TRBV12-4	TRBJ2-2	NA	CASINGPSPTGELFF	TGTGCCAGCATCAACGGCCCATCGCCTACCGGGGAGCTGTTTTTT
few	TRBV4-2	TRBJ1-2	NA	CASSQDPSRENGYTF	TGTGCCAGCAGCCAAGATCCATCCAGGGAAAATGGCTACACCTTC
few	TRBV20-1	TRBJ2-5	NA	CSAREPSQTQYF	TGCAGTGCTAGGGAGCCCTCACAGACCCAGTACTTC
many	TRBV2	TRBJ1-5	TRBD1	CASSEDHRGLGQPQHF	TGTGCCAGCAGTGAAGATCACAGGGGGTTGGGTCAGCCCCAGCATTTT
many	TRBV7-8	TRBJ2-5	NA	CASRTRLGSETQYF	TGTGCCAGCAGGACTCGGTTGGGATCGGAGACCCAGTACTTC
few	TRBV29-1	TRBJ1-2	NA	CSVGSPGSGYTF	TGCAGCGTTGGATCTCCCGGGAGCGGCTACACCTTC
once	TRBV27	TRBJ1-5	NA	CASRPDRYQPQHF	TGTGCCAGCAGACCCGACCGGTACCAGCCCCAGCATTTT
many	TRBV11-2	TRBJ2-7	TRBD2	CASSSSEAGGPGEQYF	TGTGCCAGCAGCTCCTCAGAAGCGGGAGGGCCCGGCGAGCAGTACTTC
few	TRBV6-1	TRBJ1-5	NA	CASSLQGEGFQPQHF	TGTGCCAGCAGCTTACAGGGAGAGGGGTTTCAGCCCCAGCATTTT
many	TRBV20-1	TRBJ2-7	NA	CSARDINEQYF	TGCAGTGCTAGGGACATTAACGAGCAGTACTTC
many	TRBV7-9	TRBJ2-5	NA	CASSADWRRETQYF	TGTGCCAGCAGCGCCGATTGGCGGAGAGAGACCCAGTACTTC
many	TRBV6-2/TRBV6-3	TRBJ2-5	TRBD2	CASSAAGGRGTQYF	TGTGCCAGCAGTGCGGCGGGAGGTCGGGGGACCCAGTACTTC
few	TRBV29-1	TRBJ2-7	TRBD2	CSVGGGIHEQYF	TGCAGCGTTGGGGGGGGGATCCACGAGCAGTACTTC
few	TRBV28	TRBJ2-3	TRBD1	CASSFAQGVTDTQYF	TGTGCCAGCAGTTTCGCGCAGGGGGTCACAGATACGCAGTATTTT
few	TRBV9	TRBJ1-1	NA	CASSAGGETEAFF	TGTGCCAGCAGCGCCGGAGGGGAAACTGAAGCTTTCTTT
few	TRBV2	TRBJ2-6	NA	CASRTAPGANVLTF	TGTGCCAGCAGAACGGCCCCTGGGGCCAACGTCCTGACTTTC
few	TRBV6-2/TRBV6-3	TRBJ1-4	NA	CASDALNEKLFF	TGTGCCAGCGACGCCCTTAATGAAAAACTGTTTTTT
few	TRBV7-2	TRBJ1-6	NA	CASSTDNSPLHF	TGTGCCAGCAGCACCGACAATTCACCCCTCCACTTT
NA	TRBV10-3	TRBJ1-1	NA	CAISDERNTEAFF	TGTGCCATCAGTGATGAGAGGAACACTGAAGCTTTCTTT
many	TRBV28	TRBJ2-5	TRBD1	CASSFPGGQETQYF	TGTGCCAGCAGTTTCCCAGGGGGCCAAGAGACCCAGTACTTC
NA	TRBV7-9	TRBJ2-6	NA	CASSDRGTGANVLTF	TGTGCCAGCAGCGACCGGGGTACGGGGGCCAACGTCCTGACTTTC
few	TRBV20-1	TRBJ1-6	NA	CSARGENSPLHF	TGCAGTGCTAGAGGAGAGAATTCACCCCTCCACTTT
few	TRBV3-1	TRBJ1-2	TRBD1	CASSQRQGLSYGYTF	TGTGCCAGCAGCCAAAGACAGGGCCTATCCTATGGCTACACCTTC
NA	TRBV7-2	TRBJ1-3	NA	CASGVLGSGNTIYF	TGTGCCAGCGGCGTTTTGGGCTCTGGAAACACCATATATTTT
many	TRBV6-2/TRBV6-3	TRBJ2-7	NA	CASSWDPNGATYEQYF	TGTGCCAGCAGTTGGGACCCTAACGGCGCGACCTACGAGCAGTACTTC
few	TRBV19	TRBJ1-2	NA	CASSPTGVAGYGYTF	TGTGCCAGTAGTCCCACCGGGGTGGCGGGCTATGGCTACACCTTC
NA	TRBV5-1	TRBJ2-6	NA	CASSFDGVGANVLTF	TGCGCCAGCAGCTTCGACGGCGTCGGGGCCAACGTCCTGACTTTC
NA	TRBV28	TRBJ2-1	TRBD1	CASSSNRPLQGRSYNEQFF	TGTGCCAGCAGTTCAAACCGACCCCTACAGGGGCGCTCCTACAATGAGCAGTTCTTC
many	TRBV27	TRBJ1-2	NA	CASSFGGAHYGYTF	TGTGCCAGCAGTTTTGGAGGGGCCCACTATGGCTACACCTTC
many	TRBV28	TRBJ1-2	TRBD1	CASTDRVYGYTF	TGTGCCAGCACCGACAGGGTCTATGGCTACACCTTC
few	TRBV5-1	TRBJ2-5	TRBD2	CASSVGTSGNQQETQYF	TGCGCCAGCAGCGTCGGGACTAGCGGAAACCAGCAAGAGACCCAGTACTTC
few	TRBV7-3	TRBJ2-1	NA	CASSLDGTYNEQFF	TGTGCCAGCAGCTTGGACGGGACATACAATGAGCAGTTCTTC
many	TRBV24-1	TRBJ1-2	NA	CATSDLVHIGRLSYGYTF	TGTGCCACCAGTGATTTGGTGCATATCGGACGGCTTAGCTATGGCTACACCTTC
NA	TRBV12-3/TRBV12-4	TRBJ2-2	NA	CASSLSPVAGELFF	TGTGCCAGCAGTTTATCCCCAGTGGCCGGGGAGCTGTTTTTT
many	TRBV7-2	TRBJ2-2	NA	CASSSSVVASGYTGELFF	TGTGCCAGCAGCTCCTCTGTGGTGGCGAGCGGTTACACCGGGGAGCTGTTTTTT
many	TRBV5-1	TRBJ2-7	TRBD2	CASSLASGKSPYEQYF	TGCGCCAGCAGCTTAGCTAGCGGGAAGAGTCCCTACGAGCAGTACTTC